Listed below are T cell receptor beta chains from one sample, sequenced in a study of blood T cell repertoires in COVID-19. The method was immunoSEQ multiplex PCR; TCRdb's version includes in-frame clones alone and lacks a portion of them. This sample yields about 99,000 clones, of which 70% to 85% are seen a single time; about 3.3% belongs to the top ten. Sequenced: peripheral blood. The receptors stem from an elderly woman with active or convalescent COVID-19. The CDR3 runs from the conserved cysteine through the conserved F or W. D genes are given only for firm matches. Only some rows state a clone size, as once, few, many or a class for expanded clones.

. | . | TRBJ2-1 | TRBV29-1 | CSALGLVTGFEQFF | TGCAGCGCCTTGGGGTTGGTTACAGGGTTTGAGCAGTTCTTC
TRBD2 | . | TRBJ2-1 | TRBV11-2 | CASSPLRGRGGSQNEQFF | TGTGCCAGCAGCCCGTTGCGGGGGAGGGGCGGGAGTCAGAATGAGCAGTTCTTC
TRBD2 | . | TRBJ2-7 | TRBV10-2 | CASSGYPGLAGGFSPYEQYF | TGCGCCAGCAGTGGATATCCGGGACTAGCGGGGGGATTTAGTCCCTACGAGCAGTACTTC
TRBD2 | . | TRBJ2-3 | TRBV19 | CASSIDRREGWTDTQYF | TGTGCCAGTAGTATAGATCGACGGGAGGGCTGGACAGATACGCAGTATTTT
TRBD1 | . | TRBJ2-2 | TRBV9 | CASSVQPNRGTNTGELFF | TGTGCCAGCAGCGTCCAGCCTAACAGGGGGACTAACACCGGGGAGCTGTTTTTT
. | . | TRBJ2-5 | TRBV30 | CAWSRRGQKETQYF | TGTGCCTGGAGTCGGCGGGGCCAGAAAGAGACCCAGTACTTC
TRBD2 | . | TRBJ2-5 | TRBV7-3 | CASSSSVPPGLAGGRETQYF | TGTGCCAGCAGCTCCTCCGTTCCTCCGGGACTAGCGGGGGGCCGGGAGACCCAGTACTTC
. | . | TRBJ1-1 | TRBV3-1/TRBV3-2 | CASSQDLKPEAFF | TGTGCCAGCAGCCAAGATTTGAAGCCTGAAGCTTTCTTT
TRBD1 | . | TRBJ1-1 | TRBV28 | CASRGDRWGTEAFF | TGTGCCAGCAGGGGGGACAGATGGGGCACTGAAGCTTTCTTT
. | . | TRBJ1-4 | TRBV2 | CASSSPPAGVGSTNEKLFF | TGTGCCAGCAGTTCCCCCCCGGCAGGGGTTGGGTCAACTAATGAAAAACTGTTTTTT
. | . | TRBJ1-1 | TRBV20-1 | CSASRGNFNTEAFF | TGCAGTGCTAGTAGGGGGAATTTCAACACTGAAGCTTTCTTT
. | once | TRBJ1-2 | TRBV19 | CASSTQTGGYTF | TGTGCCAGTAGTACGCAGACAGGCGGCTACACCTTC
TRBD1 | once | TRBJ1-1 | TRBV28 | CASSTPKSDRAKKTEAFF | TGTGCCAGCAGTACCCCCAAATCGGACAGGGCGAAGAAGACTGAAGCTTTCTTT
. | . | TRBJ2-7 | TRBV7-2 | CASSLGQASYEQYF | TGTGCCAGCAGCTTAGGACAGGCTTCCTACGAGCAGTACTTC
. | once | TRBJ1-3 | TRBV5-8 | CASSFIGNTIYF | TGTGCCAGCAGCTTTATCGGAAACACCATATATTTT
. | . | TRBJ1-2 | TRBV19 | CASSTPRGYTF | TGTGCCAGTAGTACCCCTAGAGGCTACACCTTC
. | . | TRBJ1-5 | TRBV2 | CASSDRRALQPQHF | TGTGCCAGCAGTGACCGGAGGGCCTTGCAGCCCCAGCATTTT
TRBD1 | once | TRBJ1-1 | TRBV10-3 | CAIGNRGRWAFF | TGTGCCATCGGGAACAGGGGGCGCTGGGCTTTCTTT
TRBD1 | . | TRBJ2-3 | TRBV7-3 | CASSPRTGTTDTQYF | TGTGCCAGCAGCCCTCGGACAGGGACCACAGATACGCAGTATTTT
TRBD1 | . | TRBJ1-2 | TRBV19 | CASSRGTGRPLYGYTF | TGTGCCAGTAGTAGGGGGACAGGGAGGCCCCTCTATGGCTACACCTTC
. | few | TRBJ1-4 | TRBV4-1 | CASSQDFSNEKLFF | TGCGCCAGCAGCCAGGACTTCTCTAATGAAAAACTGTTTTTT
TRBD1 | once | TRBJ1-2 | TRBV27 | CASSLLAGGTYGYTF | TGTGCCAGCAGTTTATTGGCAGGGGGTACATATGGCTACACCTTC
TRBD1 | . | TRBJ1-2 | TRBV30 | CASTIRGGDTF | TGTGCCTCGACGATCCGAGGGGGCGACACCTTC
TRBD1 | . | TRBJ1-4 | TRBV29-1 | CSVVQGATTNEKLFF | TGCAGCGTCGTACAGGGGGCGACAACTAATGAAAAACTGTTTTTT
. | . | TRBJ1-5 | TRBV3-1/TRBV3-2 | CASSQAGNQPQHF | TGTGCCAGCAGCCAAGCGGGCAATCAGCCCCAGCATTTT
TRBD1 | . | TRBJ1-6 | TRBV7-2 | CASSTTGGNSPLHF | TGTGCCAGCAGTACGACAGGGGGGAATTCACCCCTCCACTTT
TRBD2 | . | TRBJ2-2 | TRBV19 | CASNNLAVTGELFF | TGTGCCAGCAATAACCTAGCGGTCACCGGGGAGCTGTTTTTT
TRBD1 | . | TRBJ1-5 | TRBV5-1 | CASSLEPGTGGNQPQHF | TGCGCCAGCAGCTTGGAGCCCGGGACAGGCGGCAATCAGCCCCAGCATTTT
TRBD2 | once | TRBJ2-3 | TRBV3-1/TRBV3-2 | CASSQGGGATIADTQYF | TGTGCCAGCAGCCAAGGCGGGGGGGCTACTATAGCAGATACGCAGTATTTT
. | . | TRBJ1-4 | TRBV5-1 | CASSENSAGTRGEKLFF | TGCGCCAGCAGCGAAAACTCAGCCGGGACTCGAGGAGAAAAACTGTTTTTT
. | few | TRBJ1-2 | TRBV9 | CASSVSGDYGYTF | TGTGCCAGCAGCGTATCAGGGGACTATGGCTACACCTTC
TRBD2 | . | TRBJ2-3 | TRBV27 | CASSSGLARRKQYF | TGTGCCAGCAGTTCCGGACTAGCAAGGAGAAAGCAGTATTTT
. | . | TRBJ2-1 | TRBV28 | CASSTRYNEQFF | TGTGCCAGCAGCACAAGATACAATGAGCAGTTCTTC
TRBD2 | once | TRBJ2-5 | TRBV5-4 | CASSAGGSQETQYF | TGTGCCAGCAGCGCGGGGGGCTCCCAAGAGACCCAGTACTTC
. | once | TRBJ1-4 | TRBV5-1 | CASSFTGISGEKLFF | TGCGCCAGCAGCTTTACAGGGATCTCGGGTGAAAAACTGTTTTTT